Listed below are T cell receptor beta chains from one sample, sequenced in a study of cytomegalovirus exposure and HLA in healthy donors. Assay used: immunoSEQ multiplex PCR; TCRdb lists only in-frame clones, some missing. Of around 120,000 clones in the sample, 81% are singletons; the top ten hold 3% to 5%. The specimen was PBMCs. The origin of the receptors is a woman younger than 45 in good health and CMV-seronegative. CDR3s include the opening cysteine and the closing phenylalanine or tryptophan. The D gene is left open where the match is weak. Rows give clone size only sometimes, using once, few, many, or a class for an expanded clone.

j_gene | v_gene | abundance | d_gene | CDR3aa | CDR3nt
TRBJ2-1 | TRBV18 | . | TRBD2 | CASSPPGGDSSYNEQFF | TGTGCCAGCTCACCACCGGGAGGGGATAGCTCCTACAATGAGCAGTTCTTC
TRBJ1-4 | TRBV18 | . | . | CASSPTATNEKLFF | TGTGCCAGCTCACCGACAGCAACTAATGAAAAACTGTTTTTT
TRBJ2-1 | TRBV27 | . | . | CASLVLASSPYNEQFF | TGTGCCAGCCTAGTACTAGCATCAAGCCCCTACAATGAGCAGTTCTTC
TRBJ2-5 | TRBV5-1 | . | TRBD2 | CASSFPSSAGEQYF | TGCGCCAGCAGTTTCCCTAGTTCAGCGGGGGAGCAGTACTTC
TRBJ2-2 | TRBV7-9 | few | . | CASSLGGLADNTGELFF | TGTGCCAGCAGCTTAGGTGGGCTAGCCGACAACACCGGGGAGCTGTTTTTT
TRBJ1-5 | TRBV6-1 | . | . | CASSEGANQPQHF | TGTGCCAGCAGTGAAGGGGCCAATCAGCCCCAGCATTTT
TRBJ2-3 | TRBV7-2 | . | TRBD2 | CASSLEWGGDTQYF | TGTGCCAGCAGCTTAGAATGGGGGGGGGATACGCAGTATTTT
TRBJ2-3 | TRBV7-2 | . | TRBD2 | CASSHERLAGGVGTQYF | TGTGCCAGCAGCCACGAGAGACTAGCGGGAGGGGTGGGTACGCAGTATTTT
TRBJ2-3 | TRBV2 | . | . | CASSGETSTDTQYF | TGTGCCAGCAGTGGGGAGACTAGCACAGATACGCAGTATTTT
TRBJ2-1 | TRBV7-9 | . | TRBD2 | CASSLVRTSGTHEQFF | TGTGCCAGCAGCTTAGTACGGACTAGCGGGACGCATGAGCAGTTCTTC
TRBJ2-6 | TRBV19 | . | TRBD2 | CASSLSGLAAGANVLTF | TGTGCCAGTAGCTTATCGGGACTAGCGGCTGGGGCCAACGTCCTGACTTTC
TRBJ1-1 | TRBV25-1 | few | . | CASRGWGRGHTEAFF | TGTGCCAGCAGAGGATGGGGGAGGGGCCACACTGAAGCTTTCTTT
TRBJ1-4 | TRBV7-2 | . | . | CASSLHAGDEKLFF | TGTGCCAGCAGCTTACACGCAGGGGATGAAAAACTGTTTTTT
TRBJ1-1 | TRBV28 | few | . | CASSLWTGPNTEAFF | TGTGCCAGCAGTTTATGGACAGGACCGAACACTGAAGCTTTCTTT
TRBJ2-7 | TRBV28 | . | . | CASEGGEVNYEQYF | TGTGCCAGCGAGGGGGGGGAGGTCAACTACGAGCAGTACTTC
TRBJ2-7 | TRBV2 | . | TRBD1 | CATGTGNYEQYF | TGTGCCACCGGGACAGGAAACTACGAGCAGTACTTC
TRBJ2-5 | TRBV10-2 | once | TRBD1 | CASSATGGDETQYF | TGCGCCAGCAGTGCAACAGGGGGCGACGAGACCCAGTACTTC
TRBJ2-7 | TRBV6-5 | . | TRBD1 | CASSLRTGPYEQYF | TGTGCCAGCAGTCTCCGGACAGGGCCCTACGAGCAGTACTTC
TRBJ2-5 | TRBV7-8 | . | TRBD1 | CASSPNRGPSETQYF | TGTGCCAGCAGCCCCAACAGGGGGCCCTCCGAGACCCAGTACTTC
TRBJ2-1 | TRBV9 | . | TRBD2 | CASSVGGGNEQFF | TGTGCCAGCAGCGTAGGCGGGGGTAATGAGCAGTTCTTC
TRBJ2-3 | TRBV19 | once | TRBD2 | CASKMTSGRNTQYF | TGTGCCAGTAAGATGACTAGCGGGAGAAATACGCAGTATTTT
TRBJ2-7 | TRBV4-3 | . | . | CASSQGLRDPPYEQYF | TGCGCCAGCAGCCAAGGCCTCAGGGATCCCCCCTACGAGCAGTACTTC
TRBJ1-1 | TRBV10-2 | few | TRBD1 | CASSGPTGAWVNTEAFF | TGCGCCAGCAGTGGCCCAACAGGGGCATGGGTGAACACTGAAGCTTTCTTT
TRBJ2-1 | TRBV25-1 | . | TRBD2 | CASTLSGGRANEQFF | TGTGCCAGCACCTTATCGGGTGGGAGGGCTAATGAGCAGTTCTTC
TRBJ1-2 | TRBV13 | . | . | CASSLGRFYGYTF | TGTGCCAGCAGCTTAGGACGGTTTTATGGCTACACCTTC
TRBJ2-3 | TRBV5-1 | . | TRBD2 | CASSLTSGVADTQYF | TGCGCCAGCAGCTTGACTAGCGGGGTGGCAGATACGCAGTATTTT
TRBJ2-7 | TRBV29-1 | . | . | CSVAKGAYEQYF | TGCAGCGTTGCTAAAGGGGCCTACGAGCAGTACTTC
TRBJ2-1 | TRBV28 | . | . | CASSLGRINEQFF | TGTGCCAGCAGTTTGGGGCGAATCAATGAGCAGTTCTTC
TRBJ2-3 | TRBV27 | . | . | CASRPLVGDTQYF | TGTGCCAGCAGGCCCTTAGTCGGAGATACGCAGTATTTT
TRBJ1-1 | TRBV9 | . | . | CASSAPQGWNTEAFF | TGTGCCAGCAGCGCTCCACAGGGTTGGAACACTGAAGCTTTCTTT
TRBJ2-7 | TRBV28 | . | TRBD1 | CASRPGTDYEQYF | TGTGCCAGCAGGCCCGGGACAGACTACGAGCAGTACTTC
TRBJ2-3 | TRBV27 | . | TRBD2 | CASSLGLATQITQYF | TGTGCCAGCAGTCTCGGACTAGCCACACAGATAACGCAGTATTTT
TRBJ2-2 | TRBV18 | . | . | CASSPKGLNTGELFF | TGTGCCAGCTCACCAAAGGGGCTGAACACCGGGGAGCTGTTTTTT
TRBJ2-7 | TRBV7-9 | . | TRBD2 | CASSQHGLAGGWYEQYF | TGTGCCAGCAGCCAACACGGACTAGCGGGAGGGTGGTACGAGCAGTACTTC
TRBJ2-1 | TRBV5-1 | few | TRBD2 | CASSLSAGGHNEQFF | TGCGCCAGCAGCTTGTCAGCGGGAGGCCACAATGAGCAGTTCTTC
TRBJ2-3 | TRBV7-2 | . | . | CASSSAIDTQYF | TGTGCCAGCAGCTCAGCTATAGATACGCAGTATTTT
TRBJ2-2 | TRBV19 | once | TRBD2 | CASSRVIAGGTGELFF | TGTGCCAGTAGTCGAGTCATCGCGGGAGGCACCGGGGAGCTGTTTTTT
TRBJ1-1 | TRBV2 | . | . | CASSGPGINTEAFF | TGTGCCAGCAGTGGTCCAGGGATAAACACTGAAGCTTTCTTT
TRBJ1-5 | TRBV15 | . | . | CATSREIGGVNQPQHF | TGTGCCACCAGCAGAGAAATAGGCGGGGTAAATCAGCCCCAGCATTTT
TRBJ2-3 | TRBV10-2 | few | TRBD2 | CASSGGLAGVDTQYF | TGCGCCAGCAGTGGAGGACTAGCGGGAGTAGATACGCAGTATTTT
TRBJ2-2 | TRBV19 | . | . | CASSWWERDTGELFF | TGTGCCAGTAGTTGGTGGGAGAGGGACACCGGGGAGCTGTTTTTT
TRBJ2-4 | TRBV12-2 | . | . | CASPNRNPRTSGKGKNIQYF | TGTGCAAGTCCCAACCGTAATCCCCGGACTAGCGGAAAAGGGAAAAACATTCAGTACTTC
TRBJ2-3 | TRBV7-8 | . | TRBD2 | CASSLGRREGRSYF | TGTGCCAGCAGCCTGGGAAGGCGGGAGGGCCGGTCGTATTTT
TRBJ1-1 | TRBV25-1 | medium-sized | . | CASSGRGLNTEAFF | TGTGCCAGCAGTGGCAGAGGCTTGAACACTGAAGCTTTCTTT
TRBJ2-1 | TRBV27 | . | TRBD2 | CASRAGGSYNEQFF | TGTGCCAGCAGGGCGGGAGGCTCCTACAATGAGCAGTTCTTC